Shown below are 6 T cell receptor beta chains from a single sample sequenced in a study of CD8 T cells in Susac syndrome. An input of about 0.5 to 1 ug of RNA was subjected to reverse transcription using random hexamers. TCRdb itself ran the immunoSEQ multiplex PCR reads through MiXCR, one entry per CDR3 protein. Here the sample spans 150,000 to 200,000 distinct CDR3 sequences, 91% being singletons. Sequencing was carried out using CD4+ T cells from PBMCs. The receptor source for this set is a human donor with Susac syndrome.

The chain links TRBV4-1 to TRBJ1-5; D call uncertain. The CDR3 runs to 13 residues. V was clipped by 1 base and J by 3 bases, with 4 bases between them. Germline values: CDR1 MGHRA, CDR2 YSYEKL. The CDR3 sequence is CASSQASNQPQHF. The CDR3, as DNA: TGCGCCAGCAGCCAAGCTTCCAATCAGCCCCAGCATTTT.

This chain joins TRBV7-3 and TRBJ1-2; a possible D gene is TRBD1 (5 bases). This CDR3 comprises 14 residues. Germline V gene sequence: CDR1 SGHTA, CDR2 FQGTGA. Trimming took 4 bases from V and 3 from J, leaving 12 bases between them. CDR3 coding DNA: TGTGCCAGCAGCTCGGGACTTCTCCACTATGGCTACACCTTC. This gives the protein CASSSGLLHYGYTF. Full variable domain (remainder filled in from reference TRBV7-3 and TRBJ1-2): GAGVSQTPSNKVTEKGKYVELRCDPISGHTALYWYRQSLGQGPEFLIYFQGTGAADDSGLPNDRFFAVRPEGSVSTLKIQRTERGDSAVYLCASSSGLLHYGYTFGSGTRLTVV.

The gene calls are TRBV6-2 or TRBV6-3 and TRBJ2-7; no clear D. There are 14 residues in the CDR3. Germline V lookup: CDR1 MNHEY, CDR2 SVGEGT. V was pared by 7 bases and J by 5 bases, with 18 bases between. CDR3 in amino acids: CASNIMGFSNEQYF. The CDR3 DNA reads TGTGCCAGCAATATCATGGGGTTTTCTAACGAGCAGTACTTC.

CDR3 residues: CASSQDQTGGYNEQFF. DNA of the CDR3: TGTGCCAGCAGCCAAGATCAGACAGGGGGCTACAATGAGCAGTTCTTC. The J gene is TRBJ2-1, the V gene TRBV4-2; 9 bases align to TRBD1. Losses at the gene ends were 0 bases for V and 3 bases for J; bases not matched to a gene: 3. This CDR3 is built from 16 residues. The germline V gene has CDR1 LGHNA and CDR2 YNFKEQ.

This chain joins TRBV14 and TRBJ1-2; D perhaps matches TRBD1 (6 bases). Trimming removed 0 bases from V and 7 bases from J, with 12 bases in between. The CDR3 covers 14 residues. Germline V gives CDR1 SGHDN, CDR2 FVKESK. As DNA, the CDR3 is TGTGCCAGCAGCCAAGATCTACAGGGCAGTGGCTACACCTTC. Amino acids: CASSQDLQGSGYTF.

J is TRBJ2-7 and V is TRBV14; the D gene is possibly TRBD2 (5 bases). The CDR3 is made up of 12 amino acids. Germline CDR1 reads SGHDN; CDR2 reads FVKESK. Trimming pared 1 base from V and 6 bases from J, leaving 7 bases between. The CDR3 here is CASSQAGVEQYF. In nucleotides, the CDR3 is TGTGCCAGCAGCCAAGCCGGGGTCGAGCAGTACTTC.